These 2 T cell receptor beta chains originate from one sample sequenced in a study of blood T cell repertoires in COVID-19 (dated by TCRdb to 2018 to 2020). The method was the immunoSEQ multiplex PCR assay. What TCRdb holds here is the immuneACCESS table cut down to in-frame rearrangements. Part of the clones is not present; checked against another copy, under half of the missing clones reflect an unresolved V gene, and the others are unexplained. The sample has about 150,000 clones on record, 65% to 90% of them singletons. Approximately 3.5% of the sample is held by the ten biggest clonotypes. The specimen sequenced was peripheral blood. All receptors derive from a man aged 70 or older with acute or convalescent COVID-19.

This clone is a singleton in its sample. V usage is TRBV2 and J usage is TRBJ2-2; a possible D gene is TRBD1 (5 bases). The CDR3 sequence is 14 residues long. The V end was cut by 4 bases, the J end by 7 bases, with 13 bases between. The V gene's germline CDR1 is SNHLY and CDR2 FYNNEI. The CDR3 is CASSGTTNRGELFF. CDR3 nucleotides: TGTGCCAGCAGTGGGACAACCAACCGCGGGGAGCTGTTTTTT.

CDR3 amino acids: CASSVRTSGLGHEQFF. DNA of the CDR3: TGTGCCAGCAGTGTTCGAACTAGCGGGTTGGGTCATGAGCAGTTCTTC. The V gene is TRBV2, the J gene TRBJ2-1, with TRBD2 matching 9 bases. There are 16 residues in the CDR3. Losses at the gene ends were 4 bases for V and 8 bases for J; bases not matched to a gene: 12. Looked up from germline, CDR1 is SNHLY and CDR2 is FYNNEI. Drawing the rest from reference TRBV2 and TRBJ2-1, the complete variable domain is EPEVTQTPSHQVTQMGQEVILRCVPISNHLYFYWYRQILGQKVEFLVSFYNNEISEKSEIFDDQFSVERPDGSNFTLKIRSTKLEDSAMYFCASSVRTSGLGHEQFFGPGTRLTVL.